The 27 T cell receptor beta chains below come from one sample, sequenced in a study of beta chain features in type 1 diabetes. Sequenced material consisted of expressed TCRB transcripts (all of the isolated RNA was reverse transcribed). The repertoire was sequenced with immunoSEQ multiplex PCR; TCRdb's copy has only in-frame clones and lacks some. The table records 160,000 or so clones, approximately 9.1% of them present only once. The sequencing input was central memory CD4+ T cells from blood. All receptors come from a young woman in good health.

This clone was detected a few times. The chain joins TRBV2 to TRBJ1-5; 7 bases fit TRBD1. Unmatched junction bases numbered 4, after V lost 4 bases and J lost 7 bases. CDR3 length equals 13 residues. Germline V gene sequence: CDR1 SNHLY, CDR2 FYNNEI. The CDR3 region is CASSVRGAQPQHF. The CDR3 region has the DNA TGTGCCAGCAGTGTCAGGGGGGCCCAGCCCCAGCATTTT.

In its sample, this clone was seen a few times. CDR3 DNA sequence: TGTGCCAGCAGCCAAAGGCAGGGTAGGGATGAAAAACTGTTTTTT. Translating it yields CASSQRQGRDEKLFF. The V gene is TRBV27, the J gene TRBJ1-4; D is possibly TRBD1 (5 bases). V was clipped by 6 bases and J by 6 bases, with 17 bases between them. The CDR3 contains 15 residues. Germline V CDR1 and CDR2: MNHEY, SMNVEV (reference sequence).

This chain uses TRBV23-1 with TRBJ2-7, with D maybe TRBD1 (6 bases). TRBV23-1 counts as an open reading frame of uncertain function. The ends were cut back, 0 bases at V and 3 bases at J, with 18 bases in the middle. The CDR3 is made up of 17 amino acids. This chain's CDR3 is CASSQSSLGASGYEQYF. CDR3 nucleotides: TGCGCCAGCAGTCAATCGAGCCTGGGGGCTTCTGGCTACGAGCAGTACTTC.

The chain recombines TRBV25-1 with TRBJ2-3, with 9 bases identical to TRBD2. J was trimmed by 0 bases and V by 4 bases; bases with no gene match: 5. The germline gives CDR1 MGHDK, CDR2 SYGVNS. The CDR3 covers 16 residues. Here the CDR3 reads CASSAPLAGSTDTQYF. Written as DNA, the CDR3 is TGTGCCAGCAGTGCCCCTCTAGCGGGGAGCACAGATACGCAGTATTTT.

This clone was seen more than once but under ten times. A read error may explain this, as a much larger clone is one base away. The rearrangement links TRBV7-3 to TRBJ1-2; D is possibly TRBD1 (6 bases). The germline V gene encodes CDR1 SGHTA and CDR2 FQGTGA. The CDR3 totals 13 residues. V was pared by 3 bases and J by 2 bases, with 7 bases between. Here the CDR3 reads CASSFGQNYGYTF. The DNA of the CDR3 is TGTGCCAGCAGCTTCGGACAGAACTATGGCTACACCTTC. The entire variable domain, with the rest obtained from reference TRBV7-3 and TRBJ1-2, is as follows: GAGVSQTPSNKVTEKGKYVELRCDPISGHTALYWYRQSLGQGPEFLIYFQGTGAADDSGLPNDRFFAVRPEGSVSTLKIQRTERGDSAVYLCASSFGQNYGYTFGSGTRLTVV.

The chain uses TRBV9 and TRBJ2-3, with D hard to call. V was clipped by 3 bases and J by 2 bases, with 4 bases between them. Germline CDR1 reads SGDLS; CDR2 reads YYNGEE. The CDR3 covers 12 residues. CDR3 sequence reads: CASSAYTDTQYF. The CDR3 bases are TGTGCCAGCAGCGCCTACACAGATACGCAGTATTTT.

This clone was seen a handful of times. Other DNA sequences from this sample encode an identical CDR3 as well. The J gene is TRBJ2-7, the V gene TRBV30, with D possibly being TRBD1 (6 bases). Trimming stripped 5 bases from V and 2 bases from J, with 10 bases between. The CDR3 covers 12 residues. Germline V gene lookup returns CDR1 GTSNPN and CDR2 SVGIG (reference sequence). The CDR3 sequence: CAWRGQTYEQYF. CDR3 nucleotides: TGTGCCTGGCGAGGACAGACCTACGAGCAGTACTTC.

This chain links TRBV19 with TRBJ1-4; no reliable D call. Germline V gene data show CDR1 as LNHDA and CDR2 as SQIVND (reference sequence). The CDR3 totals 13 residues. Trimming shortened V by 3 bases and J by 6 bases, and 8 bases separated the two germline ends. Here the CDR3 DNA reads TGTGCCAGTAGTATCAGAAACGATGAAAAACTGTTTTTT. This sequence encodes CASSIRNDEKLFF.

The chain links TRBV6-5 to TRBJ2-1; 7 bases are shared with TRBD2. The CDR3 consists of 14 residues. The V and J ends lost 7 bases and 7 bases, in that order; junction bases with no gene match: 10. Germline assignment: CDR1 MNHEY and CDR2 SVGAGI. DNA for the CDR3: TGTGCCAGCATAGGCGGGAGTCGGGGTAATGAGCAGTTCTTC. As protein: CASIGGSRGNEQFF.

This clone was observed a few times. This chain connects TRBV4-1 to TRBJ1-4; possibly TRBD1 for D (6 bases). The CDR3 has 15 amino acids. CDR1 and CDR2 from the germline V gene are MGHRA and YSYEKL. V lost 0 bases to trimming and J lost 5 bases, with 10 bases between them. The CDR3 nucleotides are TGCGCCAGCAGCCAAGATATCCAGGGGAATGAAAAACTGTTTTTT. It yields the protein CASSQDIQGNEKLFF.

On this clone itself: Other DNA sequences in this specimen translate into the identical CDR3. The chain recombines TRBV4-1 with TRBJ2-4, with D perhaps matching TRBD1 (6 bases). This CDR3 is 13 amino acids long. Per the germline V gene, CDR1 is MGHRA and CDR2 is YSYEKL. Trimming stripped 1 base from V and 6 bases from J, with 7 bases between. The CDR3: CASSQADRNIQYF. CDR3 nucleotide sequence: TGCGCCAGCAGCCAAGCGGACAGAAACATTCAGTACTTC.

This clone was detected many times. The V and J genes are TRBV11-3 and TRBJ2-4; 8 positions match TRBD2. The CDR3 has 20 amino acids. The V gene's germline CDR1 is SGHNT and CDR2 YENEEA. J was trimmed by 0 bases and V by 0 bases; bases with no gene match: 13. CDR3 sequence (DNA): TGTGCCAGCAGCTTAGATCAAGGCGGTAGCGGGGCCTTAGCCAAAAACATTCAGTACTTC. Residues: CASSLDQGGSGALAKNIQYF.

This clone was detected only a few times. The J gene is TRBJ1-6, the V gene TRBV7-2; 11 bases are shared with TRBD1. Germline V gene lookup returns CDR1 SGHTA and CDR2 FQGNSA. This CDR3 is built from 15 residues. V gave up 5 bases and J gave up 10 bases; unmatched junction bases: 7. Here the CDR3 reads CASSKGQGASSPLHF. For the CDR3, the DNA is TGTGCCAGCAGCAAAGGACAGGGGGCGAGCTCACCCCTCCACTTT.

The table lists this clone with a few counts. The V gene is TRBV6-5, the J gene TRBJ1-1, with 8 bases matching TRBD1. The trim removed 6 bases at V and 1 base at J, leaving 4 bases unmatched. CDR1 and CDR2 from the germline V gene are MNHEY and SVGAGI. The length of the CDR3 is 14 residues. The CDR3 region has the DNA TGTGCCAGCAGCAACGGACAGGGGAACACTGAAGCTTTCTTT. This gives the protein CASSNGQGNTEAFF.

The genes are TRBV10-3 and TRBJ1-6; 10 nucleotides line up with TRBD1. This CDR3 is built from 15 residues. Trimming removed 4 bases from V and 6 bases from J; junction bases left unmatched: 3. Germline assignment: CDR1 ENHRY and CDR2 SYGVKD. DNA of the CDR3: TGTGCCATCAGTGGGGACAGGGGAGGTAATTCACCCCTCCACTTT. Its translation: CAISGDRGGNSPLHF.

The chain joins TRBV27 to TRBJ2-3, with 8 bases lining up with TRBD1. The CDR3 sequence is 16 residues long. V was clipped by 5 bases and J by 2 bases; unmatched bases: 9. Germline lookup yields CDR1 MNHEY and CDR2 SMNVEV (reference sequence). This CDR3 reads CASSVRGQESTDTQYF. CDR3 nucleotides: TGTGCCAGCAGTGTCCGGGGACAGGAGTCCACAGATACGCAGTATTTT.

This clone was counted only a few times. The chain's CDR3 is CASSPVLAGSYEQYF. Written as DNA, the CDR3 is TGTGCCAGCTCACCGGTGCTAGCGGGGTCCTACGAGCAGTACTTC. The rearrangement uses TRBV18 and TRBJ2-7, with 9 bases matching TRBD2. V gave up 3 bases and J gave up 1 base; unmatched junction bases: 4. The germline gives CDR1 KGHSH, CDR2 LQKENI. This CDR3 is built from 15 residues. The variable domain in full, completed from reference TRBV18 and TRBJ2-7, reads NAGVMQNPRHLVRRRGQEARLRCSPMKGHSHVYWYRQLPEEGLKFMVYLQKENIIDESGMPKERFSAEFPKEGPSILRIQQVVRGDSAAYFCASSPVLAGSYEQYFGPGTRLTVT.

This rearrangement joins TRBV7-2 to TRBJ1-5; D may be TRBD1 (6 bases). V lost 5 bases, J lost 5 bases, and 16 bases lay in between. CDR1 is SGHTA and CDR2 is FQGNSA in the germline V gene. This CDR3 has 15 amino acids. The CDR3 reads CASSPGGQQDQPQHF. The CDR3 DNA reads TGTGCCAGCAGCCCCGGGGGGCAGCAAGATCAGCCCCAGCATTTT. The whole variable domain, remainder taken from reference TRBV7-2 and TRBJ1-5, is GAGVSQSPSNKVTEKGKDVELRCDPISGHTALYWYRQSLGQGLEFLIYFQGNSAPDKSGLPSDRFSAERTGGSVSTLTIQRTQQEDSAVYLCASSPGGQQDQPQHFGDGTRLSIL.

In this sample, this clone turned up a few times. V gene TRBV4-1 combines with J gene TRBJ1-4, with 9 bases fitting TRBD1. The trim removed 4 bases at V and 6 bases at J, leaving 6 bases unmatched. The CDR3 has 15 amino acids. Germline V gene sequence: CDR1 MGHRA, CDR2 YSYEKL. CDR3 sequence: CASSRTGAADEKLFF. The CDR3 DNA follows: TGCGCCAGCAGCCGGACAGGGGCGGCGGATGAAAAACTGTTTTTT.

This clone has only a few counts. V gene TRBV7-2 combines with J gene TRBJ1-2, with a weak D call TRBD1 (5 bases). V was trimmed by 1 base and J by 4 bases, leaving 10 bases between them. This CDR3 contains 14 residues. Germline-derived CDR1 and CDR2 are SGHTA and FQGNSA. The CDR3 coding sequence is TGTGCCAGCAGCTTAGAGACAGCGTTCTATGGCTACACCTTC. Translated: CASSLETAFYGYTF.

This clone appeared a few times. V is TRBV29-1 and J is TRBJ1-2; 7 bases are shared with TRBD1. The germline gives CDR1 SQVTM, CDR2 ANQGSEA. With 1 base clipped from V and 4 bases from J, the junction kept 9 bases outside the gene matches. This CDR3 region has 15 residues. The CDR3 sequence is CSVEVGTAGGYGYTF. The CDR3 nucleotides read TGCAGCGTTGAAGTGGGGACAGCCGGTGGCTATGGCTACACCTTC. The full variable domain, its missing parts supplied by reference TRBV29-1 and TRBJ1-2, is SAVISQKPSRDICQRGTSLTIQCQVDSQVTMMFWYRQQPGQSLTLIATANQGSEATYESGFVIDKFPISRPNLTFSTLTVSNMSPEDSSIYLCSVEVGTAGGYGYTFGSGTRLTVV.

The chain recombines TRBV5-4 with TRBJ2-1; maybe TRBD2 (6 bases). This CDR3 contains 17 residues. Germline values: CDR1 SGHNT, CDR2 YYREEE (reference sequence). Trimming stripped 5 bases from V and 2 bases from J, with 20 bases between. The DNA of the CDR3 is TGTGCCAGCAGTCGACCCCCCGGGGAGGCCGCCTACAATGAGCAGTTCTTC. Its protein is CASSRPPGEAAYNEQFF.

The chain combines TRBV6-5 with TRBJ1-2, with a tentative D call TRBD1 (6 bases). Germline values: CDR1 MNHEY, CDR2 SVGAGI. CDR3 size: 15 residues. V lost 0 bases and J 6 bases, leaving 14 bases between the germline ends. The CDR3 DNA follows: TGTGCCAGCAGTTACTCCACAGGGTTACCGGATGGCTACACCTTC. Protein sequence: CASSYSTGLPDGYTF.

The rearrangement uses TRBV11-2 and TRBJ2-1, with a weak D call TRBD2 (6 bases). This CDR3 is built from 16 residues. V lost 1 base to trimming and J lost 4 bases, with 14 bases between them. The V gene's germline CDR1 is SGHAT and CDR2 FQNNGV. In DNA form, the CDR3 reads TGTGCCAGCAGCTTAGTTCGTAGGGACTCTTACAATGAGCAGTTCTTC. Protein product: CASSLVRRDSYNEQFF. Filled out from reference TRBV11-2 and TRBJ2-1, the complete variable domain reads EAGVAQSPRYKIIEKRQSVAFWCNPISGHATLYWYQQILGQGPKLLIQFQNNGVVDDSQLPKDRFSAERLKGVDSTLKIQPAKLEDSAVYLCASSLVRRDSYNEQFFGPGTRLTVL.

This clone has just a few counts. The chain employs TRBV19 and TRBJ2-3; possible D gene TRBD2, 6 bases. From germline, CDR1 is LNHDA and CDR2 SQIVND (reference sequence). Between the trimmed V and J ends, which lost 3 bases and 3 bases, there was a span of 13 bases. CDR3 length: 15 residues. CDR3 loop: CASSIRASETDTQYF. CDR3 nucleotide sequence: TGTGCCAGTAGTATCCGGGCTAGCGAGACAGATACGCAGTATTTT.

The V call is TRBV9, the J call TRBJ1-1, with 9 bases identical to TRBD1. Trimming removed 4 bases from V and 5 bases from J; junction bases left unmatched: 9. The CDR3 has 15 amino acids. CDR1 and CDR2 (germline): SGDLS, YYNGEE. The CDR3 DNA reads as TGTGCCAGCAGCACTCAGACAGGGGGGGGTACTGAAGCTTTCTTT. Its protein product is CASSTQTGGGTEAFF. Full variable domain (rest looked up from reference TRBV9 and TRBJ1-1): DSGVTQTPKHLITATGQRVTLRCSPRSGDLSVYWYQQSLDQGLQFLIQYYNGEERAKGNILERFSAQQFPDLHSELNLSSLELGDSALYFCASSTQTGGGTEAFFGQGTRLTVV.

This clone was observed a few times. The chain joins TRBV7-9 to TRBJ2-7; 8 positions agree with TRBD1. CDR1 SEHNR and CDR2 FQNEAQ come from the germline V gene (reference sequence). V lost 8 bases to trimming and J lost 2 bases; unmatched junction nucleotides: 17. There are 17 residues in the CDR3. CDR3 sequence (DNA): TGTGCCAGCTCTCAACGAACCGGGACAGGTCTCCCCTACGAGCAGTACTTC. It encodes CASSQRTGTGLPYEQYF.